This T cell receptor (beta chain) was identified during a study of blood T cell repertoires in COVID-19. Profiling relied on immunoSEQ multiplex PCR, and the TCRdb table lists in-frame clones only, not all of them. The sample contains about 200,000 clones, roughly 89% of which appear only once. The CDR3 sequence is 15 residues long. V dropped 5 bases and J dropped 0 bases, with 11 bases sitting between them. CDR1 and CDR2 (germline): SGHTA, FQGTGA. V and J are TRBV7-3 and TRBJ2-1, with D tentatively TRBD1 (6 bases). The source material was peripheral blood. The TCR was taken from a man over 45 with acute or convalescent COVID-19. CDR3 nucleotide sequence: TGTGCCAGCAGCCCACAGGGTGCCTCCTACAATGAGCAGTTCTTC. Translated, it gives CASSPQGASYNEQFF.